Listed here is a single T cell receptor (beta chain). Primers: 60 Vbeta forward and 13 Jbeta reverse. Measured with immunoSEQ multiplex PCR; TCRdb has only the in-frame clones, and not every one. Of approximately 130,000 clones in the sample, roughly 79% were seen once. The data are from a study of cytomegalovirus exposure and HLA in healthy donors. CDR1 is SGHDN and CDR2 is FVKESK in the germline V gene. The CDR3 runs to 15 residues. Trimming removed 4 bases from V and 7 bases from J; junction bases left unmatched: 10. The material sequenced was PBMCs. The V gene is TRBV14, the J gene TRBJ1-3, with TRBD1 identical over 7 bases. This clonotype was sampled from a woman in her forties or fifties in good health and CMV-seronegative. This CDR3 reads CASSPTGRGTNTIYF. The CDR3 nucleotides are TGTGCCAGCAGCCCGACAGGGAGAGGCACCAACACCATATATTTT.